The rows below give T cell receptor beta chains drawn from one sample of a study of cytomegalovirus exposure and HLA in healthy donors. This table comes from immunoSEQ multiplex PCR, and its TCRdb copy is limited to in-frame clones, with some not included. The sample holds some 320,000 clones, about nine tenths seen once. Sequencing was carried out using PBMCs. The receptors shown here come from a woman aged 25 to 45 in good health and CMV-seropositive. The CDR3 runs from the conserved cysteine through the conserved F or W. A D gene is named only where the DNA matches it firmly. Clone size is stated in some rows and not others, as once, few, many or a class when expanded.

>.|TRBV30|.|TRBJ1-5
CAWGQNSNQPQHF
TGTGCCTGGGGACAGAATAGCAATCAGCCCCAGCATTTT
>.|TRBV27|.|TRBJ2-7
CASSLLGGYEQYF
TGTGCCAGCAGTTTATTGGGGGGCTACGAGCAGTACTTC
>few|TRBV6-5|TRBD1|TRBJ1-1
CASRPHHTGAAEAFF
TGTGCCAGCAGACCCCATCATACAGGGGCTGCTGAAGCTTTCTTT
>.|TRBV27|.|TRBJ2-1
CASKGRAYNEQFF
TGTGCCAGCAAGGGGAGAGCGTACAATGAGCAGTTCTTC
>.|TRBV6-5|.|TRBJ1-1
CASSYSGAVTEAFF
TGTGCCAGCAGTTACTCGGGGGCGGTCACTGAAGCTTTCTTT
>few|TRBV30|.|TRBJ2-1
CAWSGRIPYNEQFF
TGTGCCTGGAGTGGGCGGATCCCCTACAATGAGCAGTTCTTC
>.|TRBV7-2|TRBD1|TRBJ1-3
CASSLSAGGGNTIYF
TGTGCCAGCAGCCTCTCAGCAGGGGGAGGAAACACCATATATTTT
>once|TRBV19|.|TRBJ1-1
CASSEHTESAEAFF
TGTGCCAGTAGTGAACACACGGAGTCTGCTGAAGCTTTCTTT
>.|TRBV2|.|TRBJ2-7
CASSEAQGSYEQYF
TGTGCCAGCAGTGAAGCGCAGGGGTCGTACGAGCAGTACTTC
>.|TRBV7-2|TRBD1|TRBJ1-5
CASSTGGDQPQHF
TGTGCCAGCAGTACAGGGGGCGATCAGCCCCAGCATTTT
>.|TRBV9|.|TRBJ2-7
CASSVTGLSPEQYF
TGTGCCAGCAGCGTAACCGGGCTTTCCCCCGAGCAGTACTTC
>once|TRBV25-1|TRBD1|TRBJ2-3
CASSGGQGLSTDTQYF
TGTGCCAGCAGTGGGGGACAGGGTTTAAGCACAGATACGCAGTATTTT
>.|TRBV9|TRBD1|TRBJ2-5
CASSLGTGRGLGETQYF
TGTGCCAGCAGCCTCGGGACAGGGAGGGGCTTGGGGGAGACCCAGTACTTC
>.|TRBV5-8|.|TRBJ1-5
CASIPFGRGSNQPQHF
TGTGCCAGCATCCCGTTTGGGCGAGGGAGCAATCAGCCCCAGCATTTT
>.|TRBV4-2|TRBD1|TRBJ2-7
CASSQDLTGQDLFVYEQYF
TGTGCCAGCAGCCAAGATCTTACTGGACAGGACCTTTTCGTCTACGAGCAGTACTTC
>.|TRBV2|.|TRBJ2-1
CASSGSSKGYNEQFF
TGTGCCAGCAGTGGGAGCAGCAAAGGCTACAATGAGCAGTTCTTC
>few|TRBV27|TRBD2|TRBJ2-3
CASSLGAGVADTQYF
TGTGCCAGCAGTTTGGGAGCGGGAGTGGCAGATACGCAGTATTTT
>.|TRBV29-1|.|TRBJ2-3
CSVDLGDTQYF
TGCAGCGTTGATTTGGGAGATACGCAGTATTTT
>.|TRBV2|TRBD1|TRBJ1-1
CASSDGGGRNTEAFF
TGTGCCAGCAGTGATGGAGGGGGCCGGAACACTGAAGCTTTCTTT
>.|TRBV11-2|.|TRBJ2-2
CASSLAIGSLGELFF
TGTGCCAGCAGCTTAGCGATAGGTTCCCTGGGGGAGCTGTTTTTT
>.|TRBV13|.|TRBJ1-3
CASSLGVQGRNTIYF
TGTGCCAGCAGCTTAGGTGTCCAGGGGAGAAACACCATATATTTT
>.|TRBV30|TRBD1|TRBJ2-7
CAWADRGKGEQYF
TGTGCCTGGGCCGACAGGGGCAAGGGCGAGCAGTACTTC
>.|TRBV28|TRBD1|TRBJ2-6
CASNTGGLTSGANVLTF
TGTGCCAGCAACACAGGGGGACTGACCTCTGGGGCCAACGTCCTGACTTTC
>once|TRBV9|TRBD1|TRBJ1-1
CASSVASDRVGTEAFF
TGTGCCAGCAGCGTAGCTTCAGACAGGGTGGGCACTGAAGCTTTCTTT
>.|TRBV2|.|TRBJ1-2
CASRIGHGYTF
TGTGCCAGCAGGATCGGACATGGCTACACCTTC
>.|TRBV6-5|.|TRBJ2-7
CASSQGHEQYF
TGTGCCAGCAGTCAAGGACACGAGCAGTACTTC
>.|TRBV29-1|.|TRBJ2-7
CSVGGHEQYF
TGCAGCGTTGGAGGGCACGAGCAGTACTTC
>.|TRBV28|TRBD2|TRBJ2-6
CASSFMGLAGGPGSGANVLTF
TGTGCCAGCAGTTTCATGGGGCTAGCGGGAGGGCCGGGATCTGGGGCCAACGTCCTGACTTTC
>few|TRBV5-4|.|TRBJ2-2
CASTGGDTGELFF
TGTGCCAGCACTGGTGGGGACACCGGGGAGCTGTTTTTT
>.|TRBV4-3|.|TRBJ2-1
CASSQSGTASYNEQFF
TGCGCCAGCAGCCAATCCGGGACGGCTTCCTACAATGAGCAGTTCTTC
>.|TRBV5-1|.|TRBJ2-6
CASSLTWGSGANVLTF
TGCGCCAGCAGCCTTACTTGGGGCTCTGGGGCCAACGTCCTGACTTTC
>.|TRBV9|TRBD1|TRBJ1-2
CASSVGTTGVNYGYTF
TGTGCCAGCAGCGTAGGGACGACAGGGGTCAACTATGGCTACACCTTC
>.|TRBV27|.|TRBJ2-7
CASSRGPDGSYEQYF
TGTGCCAGCAGTCGGGGGCCAGATGGCTCCTACGAGCAGTACTTC
>.|TRBV28|TRBD1|TRBJ1-3
CASRGRDRELNTIYF
TGTGCCAGCAGAGGCCGGGACAGGGAGTTAAACACCATATATTTT
>.|TRBV29-1|TRBD2|TRBJ2-3
CSVEDPGPRGRATDTQYF
TGCAGCGTTGAAGATCCGGGCCCCCGAGGGAGGGCGACAGATACGCAGTATTTT
>.|TRBV9|TRBD2|TRBJ2-7
CASGLSGSSYEQYF
TGTGCCAGCGGTCTAAGCGGGAGCTCCTACGAGCAGTACTTC
>.|TRBV5-1|TRBD2|TRBJ2-2
CASTMSGGGATGELFF
TGCGCCAGCACCATGAGCGGCGGGGGGGCGACCGGGGAGCTGTTTTTT
>.|TRBV9|TRBD1|TRBJ1-6
CASSSGQGWYSPLHF
TGTGCCAGCAGCTCAGGACAGGGATGGTATTCACCCCTCCACTTT
>.|TRBV5-1|.|TRBJ2-3
CASSFGVTDTQYF
TGCGCCAGCAGCTTTGGCGTCACAGATACGCAGTATTTT